The rows below give T cell receptor beta chains drawn from one sample of a study of T cell changes during pregnancy in multiple sclerosis. Here immunoSEQ multiplex PCR was the method, and the copy in TCRdb shows in-frame clones only, minus some. The sample comprises approximately 60,000 clones, around 92% of which are singletons, and about 0.21% rests with the top ten. The sample consisted of CD4+ T cells from peripheral blood mononuclear cells, taken in the second trimester of pregnancy. These receptors came from a female donor with multiple sclerosis, enrolled in a pregnancy study. The CDR3 runs from the conserved cysteine through the conserved F or W. The D gene is left open where the match is weak.

v_call: TRBV2; d_call: TRBD2; cdr3_aa: CASSPNPSGSYSEQFF
v_call: TRBV19; d_call: NA; cdr3_aa: CASSADQGNNQPQHF
v_call: TRBV28; d_call: NA; cdr3_aa: CASSLGGEPSYQPQHF
v_call: TRBV19; d_call: NA; cdr3_aa: CASRTGNQETQYF
v_call: TRBV19; d_call: NA; cdr3_aa: CASSIPYPSSYNEQFF
v_call: TRBV10-3; d_call: NA; cdr3_aa: CAIRPDSSGNTIYF
v_call: TRBV7-3; d_call: NA; cdr3_aa: CASSLSGGDEQYF
v_call: TRBV14; d_call: NA; cdr3_aa: CASSPPRRGTNTGELFF
v_call: TRBV5-6; d_call: NA; cdr3_aa: CASSLGRANEKLFF
v_call: TRBV5-4; d_call: TRBD2; cdr3_aa: CASSSGTSGWVTDTQYF
v_call: TRBV29-1; d_call: NA; cdr3_aa: CSVRGGGWEQFF
v_call: TRBV18; d_call: TRBD2; cdr3_aa: CAGGTSGYNEQFF
v_call: TRBV11-3; d_call: NA; cdr3_aa: CASSLAGVGMTEQFF
v_call: TRBV7-9; d_call: NA; cdr3_aa: CASSRFLAGDTYEQYF
v_call: TRBV19; d_call: NA; cdr3_aa: CASSITGDTEAFF
v_call: TRBV18; d_call: NA; cdr3_aa: CASSPPARGSEQYF